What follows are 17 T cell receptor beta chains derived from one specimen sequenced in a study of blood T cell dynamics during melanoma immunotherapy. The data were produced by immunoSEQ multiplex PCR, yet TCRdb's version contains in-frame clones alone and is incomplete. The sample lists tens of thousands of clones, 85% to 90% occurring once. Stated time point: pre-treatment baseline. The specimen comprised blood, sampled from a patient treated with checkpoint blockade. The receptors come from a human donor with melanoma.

CDR3 loop: CASSFGTQETQYF. The CDR3 nucleotides are TGTGCCAGCAGCTTCGGGACACAAGAGACCCAGTACTTC. J is TRBJ2-5 and V is TRBV5-4; D possibly corresponds to TRBD1 (6 bases). The length of the CDR3 is 13 residues. Germline V gene data show CDR1 as SGHNT and CDR2 as YYREEE (reference sequence). V gave up 2 bases and J gave up 2 bases, with 7 bases separating them.

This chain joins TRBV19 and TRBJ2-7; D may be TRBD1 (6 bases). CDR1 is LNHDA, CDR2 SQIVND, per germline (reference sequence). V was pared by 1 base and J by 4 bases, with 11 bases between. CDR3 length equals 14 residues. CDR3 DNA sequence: TGTGCCAGTAGTATAGGGGACATAAAGTACGAGCAGTACTTC. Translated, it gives CASSIGDIKYEQYF. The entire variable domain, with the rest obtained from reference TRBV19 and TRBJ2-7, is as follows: DGGITQSPKYLFRKEGQNVTLSCEQNLNHDAMYWYRQDPGQGLRLIYYSQIVNDFQKGDIAEGYSVSREKKESFPLTVTSAQKNPTAFYLCASSIGDIKYEQYFGPGTRLTVT.

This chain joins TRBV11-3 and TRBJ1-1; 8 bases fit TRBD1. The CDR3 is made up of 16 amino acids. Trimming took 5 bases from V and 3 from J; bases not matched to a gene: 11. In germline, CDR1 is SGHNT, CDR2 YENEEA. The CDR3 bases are TGTGCCAGCAGCAACACGGGGACAGGAGGGTACACTGAAGCTTTCTTT. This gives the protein CASSNTGTGGYTEAFF.

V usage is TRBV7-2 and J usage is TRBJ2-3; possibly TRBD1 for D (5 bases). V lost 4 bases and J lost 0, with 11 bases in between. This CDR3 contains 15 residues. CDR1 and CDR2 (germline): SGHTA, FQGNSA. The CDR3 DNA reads TGTGCCAGCAGCTCGATCAGGGCTAGCACAGATACGCAGTATTTT. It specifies CASSSIRASTDTQYF.

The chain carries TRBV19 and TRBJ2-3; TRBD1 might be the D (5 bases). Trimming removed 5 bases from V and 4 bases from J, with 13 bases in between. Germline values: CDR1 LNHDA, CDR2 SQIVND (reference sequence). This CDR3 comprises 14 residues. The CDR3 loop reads CASSQVVGPDTQYF. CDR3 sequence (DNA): TGTGCCAGTAGTCAGGTGGTGGGGCCAGATACGCAGTATTTT. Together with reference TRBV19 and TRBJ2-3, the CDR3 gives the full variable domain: DGGITQSPKYLFRKEGQNVTLSCEQNLNHDAMYWYRQDPGQGLRLIYYSQIVNDFQKGDIAEGYSVSREKKESFPLTVTSAQKNPTAFYLCASSQVVGPDTQYFGPGTRLTVL.

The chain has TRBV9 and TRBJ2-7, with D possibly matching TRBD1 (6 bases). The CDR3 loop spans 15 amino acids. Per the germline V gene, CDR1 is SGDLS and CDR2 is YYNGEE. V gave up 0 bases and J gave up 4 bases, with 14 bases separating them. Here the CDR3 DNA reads TGTGCCAGCAGCGTAGGGCCAGGGGATCAGTACGAGCAGTACTTC. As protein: CASSVGPGDQYEQYF.

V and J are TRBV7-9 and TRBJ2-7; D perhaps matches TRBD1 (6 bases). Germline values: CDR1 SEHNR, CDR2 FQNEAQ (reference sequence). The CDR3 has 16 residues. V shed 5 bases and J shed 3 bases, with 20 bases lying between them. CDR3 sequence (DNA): TGTGCCAGCAGCCCCGGGGTTGGTGCCAGGGGCTACGAGCAGTACTTC. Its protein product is CASSPGVGARGYEQYF.

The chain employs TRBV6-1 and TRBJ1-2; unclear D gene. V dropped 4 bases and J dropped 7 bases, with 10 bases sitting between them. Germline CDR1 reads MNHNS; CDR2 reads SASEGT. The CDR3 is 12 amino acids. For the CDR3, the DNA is TGTGCCAGCAGTGCACAGTATGCTGGCTACACCTTC. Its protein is CASSAQYAGYTF.

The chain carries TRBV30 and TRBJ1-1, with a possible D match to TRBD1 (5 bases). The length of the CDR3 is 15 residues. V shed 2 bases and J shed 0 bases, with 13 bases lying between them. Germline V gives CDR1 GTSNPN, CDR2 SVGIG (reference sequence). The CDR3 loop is CAWSKPWTLNTEAFF. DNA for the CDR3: TGTGCCTGGAGTAAACCATGGACACTGAACACTGAAGCTTTCTTT.

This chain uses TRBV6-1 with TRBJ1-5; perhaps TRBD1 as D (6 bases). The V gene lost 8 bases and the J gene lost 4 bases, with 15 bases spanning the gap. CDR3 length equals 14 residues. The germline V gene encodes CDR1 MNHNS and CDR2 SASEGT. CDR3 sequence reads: CASLRSQGNQPQHF. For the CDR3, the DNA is TGTGCCAGCCTGAGGAGCCAGGGGAATCAGCCCCAGCATTTT.

CDR3 nucleotide sequence: TGTGCCAGCAGTGACAGCGGGTCCCACAATGAGCAGTTCTTC. Translation gives CASSDSGSHNEQFF. The gene calls are TRBV6-4 and TRBJ2-1, with D possibly matching TRBD2 (6 bases). The CDR3 totals 14 residues. The germline V gene encodes CDR1 MRHNA and CDR2 SNTAGT. Deletions cut 2 bases from V and 5 bases from J, with 10 bases between.

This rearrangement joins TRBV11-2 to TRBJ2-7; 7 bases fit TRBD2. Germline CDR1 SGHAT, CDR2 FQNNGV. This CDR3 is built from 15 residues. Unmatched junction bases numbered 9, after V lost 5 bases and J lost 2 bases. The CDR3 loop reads CASSITSVGAYEQYF. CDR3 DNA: TGTGCCAGCAGCATCACTAGCGTTGGGGCCTACGAGCAGTACTTC.

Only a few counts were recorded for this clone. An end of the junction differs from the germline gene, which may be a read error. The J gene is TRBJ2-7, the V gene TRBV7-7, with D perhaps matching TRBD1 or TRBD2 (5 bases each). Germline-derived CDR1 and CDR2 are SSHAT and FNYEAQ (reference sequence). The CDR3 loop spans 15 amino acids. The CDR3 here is CASSLRAGTMDEQYF. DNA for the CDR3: TGTGCTAGCAGCTTACGGGCAGGGACCATGGACGAGCAGTACTTC.

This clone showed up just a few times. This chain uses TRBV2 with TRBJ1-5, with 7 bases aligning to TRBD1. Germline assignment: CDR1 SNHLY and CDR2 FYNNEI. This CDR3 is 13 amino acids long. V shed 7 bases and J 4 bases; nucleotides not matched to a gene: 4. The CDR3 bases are TGTGCCAGCAAACAGACAGGGAATCAGCCCCAGCATTTT. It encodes CASKQTGNQPQHF.

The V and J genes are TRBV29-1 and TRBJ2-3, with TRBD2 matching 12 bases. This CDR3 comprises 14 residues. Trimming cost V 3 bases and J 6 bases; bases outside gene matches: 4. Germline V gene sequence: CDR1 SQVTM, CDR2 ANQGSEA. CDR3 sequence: CSVETSGSVDTQYF. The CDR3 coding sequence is TGCAGCGTTGAGACTAGCGGGAGTGTGGATACGCAGTATTTT.

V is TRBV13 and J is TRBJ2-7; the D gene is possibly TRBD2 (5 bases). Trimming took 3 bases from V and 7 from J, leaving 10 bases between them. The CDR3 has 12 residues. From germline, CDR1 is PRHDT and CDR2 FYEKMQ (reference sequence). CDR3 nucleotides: TGTGCCAGCAGCTTTGGCAGGAGGGAGCAGTACTTC. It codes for CASSFGRREQYF.

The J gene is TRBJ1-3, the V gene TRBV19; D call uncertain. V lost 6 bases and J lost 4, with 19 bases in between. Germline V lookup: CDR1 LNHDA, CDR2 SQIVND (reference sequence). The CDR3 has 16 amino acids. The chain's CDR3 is CASSLLIGSSGNTIYF. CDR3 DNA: TGTGCCAGTAGCCTCCTTATAGGATCGTCGGGAAACACCATATATTTT.